The 17 T cell receptor beta chains below come from one sample, sequenced in a study of T-cell memory formation after mild COVID-19. A single record per CDR3 protein comes from TCRdb applying MiXCR to the 5' RACE reads. Counted here are about 350,000 distinct CDR3 sequences, roughly 13% occurring once; the ten biggest clones make up roughly 20%. Material for sequencing was PBMCs or a T cell subset sorted from them (not recorded which). Every receptor here comes from a man aged 18 to 30 who had mild COVID-19 (a few samples of this study predate the infection). Cell type and time point are not known.

This chain uses TRBV7-9 with TRBJ1-5, with D tentatively TRBD1 (5 bases). The CDR3 has 13 amino acids. V was pared by 8 bases and J by 4 bases, with 12 bases between. The germline gives CDR1 SEHNR, CDR2 FQNEAQ (reference sequence). Here the CDR3 reads CASGAGLNQPQHF. The CDR3 bases are TGTGCCAGCGGGGCAGGGTTGAATCAGCCCCAGCATTTT.

The chain employs TRBV7-9 and TRBJ2-7; 9 bases map to TRBD1. V lost 4 bases and J lost 3; bases outside the gene matches: 1. Germline CDR1 SEHNR, CDR2 FQNEAQ (reference sequence). This CDR3 has 13 amino acids. CDR3 DNA sequence: TGTGCCAGCAGCTCGGACAGGGGCTACGAGCAGTACTTC. This sequence encodes CASSSDRGYEQYF.

In its sample, this clonotype was seen a few times. The chain is built from TRBV27 and TRBJ2-1; the D gene is possibly TRBD2 (6 bases). Trimming left V 5 bases short and J 8 bases short, with 16 bases between. This CDR3 has 14 residues. The germline CDR1 and CDR2 sequences are MNHEY and SMNVEV (reference sequence). As DNA, the CDR3 is TGTGCCAGCAGTCCGGGAGTCCGGGGCCATGAGCAGTTCTTC. The encoded protein is CASSPGVRGHEQFF.

The rearrangement joins TRBV27 to TRBJ2-1, with TRBD1 matching 8 bases. The CDR3 is 15 amino acids. CDR1 and CDR2 (germline): MNHEY, SMNVEV (reference sequence). With V trimmed by 4 bases and J by 4 bases, 6 bases remained unmatched. In DNA, the CDR3 is TGTGCCAGCAGTTCCCCCAGGACAGGGTACAATGAGCAGTTCTTC. Translation gives CASSSPRTGYNEQFF.

The chain combines TRBV7-9 with TRBJ2-3, with 8 bases that match TRBD2. The CDR3 sequence is 14 residues long. Germline CDR1 reads SEHNR; CDR2 reads FQNEAQ (reference sequence). The J segment lost 9 bases and the V segment lost 1 base, leaving 6 bases of the junction unmatched. The CDR3 DNA follows: TGTGCCAGCAGCTTAGACGTAGCGGGGCTGACGCAGTATTTT. Residues: CASSLDVAGLTQYF.

The V and J genes are TRBV2 and TRBJ2-3; possibly TRBD2 for D (5 bases). Germline values: CDR1 SNHLY, CDR2 FYNNEI. The CDR3 runs 18 residues. V shed 3 bases and J shed 4 bases, with 23 bases lying between them. DNA of the CDR3: TGTGCCAGCAGTGAGAATCCGAAGGACTTCTCCGGCGCAGATACGCAGTATTTT. It codes for CASSENPKDFSGADTQYF.

This clonotype was observed many times. The chain has TRBV6-6 and TRBJ2-1, with D possibly called TRBD1 or TRBD2 (6 bases each). Trimming took 1 base from V and 9 from J, leaving 13 bases between them. This CDR3 has 14 amino acids. CDR1 is MNHNY, CDR2 SVGAGI, per germline (reference sequence). The CDR3 reads CASSYLGGLGEQFF. In DNA, the CDR3 is TGTGCCAGCAGTTACTTAGGGGGGCTGGGTGAGCAGTTCTTC.

This clonotype showed up just a few times. The V and J genes are TRBV5-1 and TRBJ2-3, with 11 bases identical to TRBD2. The V gene end was trimmed by 4 bases and the J gene end by 4 bases; junction bases not matched to a gene: 14. CDR1 and CDR2 from the germline V gene are SGHRS and YFSETQ. The CDR3 totals 18 residues. CDR3: CASSPHFSGGEVPDTQYF. The DNA for the CDR3 is TGCGCCAGCAGCCCCCACTTTAGCGGGGGGGAGGTCCCAGATACGCAGTATTTT.

The chain employs TRBV11-1 and TRBJ2-1; 9 positions match TRBD2. CDR3 length: 17 residues. The V gene's germline CDR1 is SGHAT and CDR2 FQDESV (reference sequence). V lost 0 bases to trimming and J lost 6 bases; unmatched junction nucleotides: 9. CDR3: CASSLAVVRGGRNEQFF. Written as DNA, the CDR3 is TGTGCCAGCAGCTTAGCGGTGGTGCGGGGGGGCCGCAATGAGCAGTTCTTC.

This clonotype was observed a handful of times. The chain recombines TRBV4-2 with TRBJ1-2; D is uncertain. Germline loops: CDR1 LGHNA, CDR2 YNFKEQ. This CDR3 spans 15 amino acids. V was trimmed by 0 bases and J by 1 base, leaving 9 bases between them. This chain's CDR3 is CASSQERTVNYGYTF. CDR3 bases: TGTGCCAGCAGCCAAGAGCGGACGGTTAACTATGGCTACACCTTC.

In its sample, this clonotype was seen many times. V and J are TRBV7-9 and TRBJ2-5; D assignment may be TRBD1 or TRBD2 (6 bases each). Germline V gives CDR1 SEHNR, CDR2 FQNEAQ (reference sequence). V was trimmed by 5 bases and J by 2 bases, leaving 15 bases between them. The CDR3 sequence is 15 residues long. The CDR3 spells CASSPMGGYQETQYF. In DNA form, the CDR3 reads TGTGCCAGCAGCCCGATGGGGGGCTATCAAGAGACCCAGTACTTC. Variable domain in full (rest from reference TRBV7-9 and TRBJ2-5): DTGVSQNPRHKITKRGQNVTFRCDPISEHNRLYWYRQTLGQGPEFLTYFQNEAQLEKSRLLSDRFSAERPKGSFSTLEIQRTEQGDSAMYLCASSPMGGYQETQYFGPGTRLLVL.

The CDR3 nucleotides are TGTGCCAGTTCCCCGGGGGCGCAGAACATTCAGTACTTC. It is translated as CASSPGAQNIQYF. V is TRBV7-2 and J is TRBJ2-4; tentatively, D is TRBD1 or TRBD2 (6 bases each). Trimming shortened V by 9 bases and J by 7 bases, and 16 bases separated the two germline ends. Germline-derived CDR1 and CDR2 are SGHTA and FQGNSA. The CDR3 covers 13 residues.

The chain combines TRBV30 with TRBJ2-5, with 9 bases that match TRBD1. V shed 3 bases and J 4 bases; nucleotides not matched to a gene: 9. This CDR3 is built from 15 residues. Germline V lookup: CDR1 GTSNPN, CDR2 SVGIG (reference sequence). The CDR3 loop reads CAWSAGTGLLETQYF. In DNA form, the CDR3 reads TGTGCCTGGAGCGCTGGGACAGGGCTATTAGAGACCCAGTACTTC.

The genes are TRBV20-1 and TRBJ2-2; D possibly matches TRBD1 or TRBD2 (5 bases each). CDR3 length: 13 amino acids. Trimming removed 5 bases at V and 3 bases at J, with 10 bases between. Germline V CDR1 and CDR2: DFQATT, SNEGSKA (reference sequence). CDR3 nucleotides: TGCAGTGCTCGGGACCGCTACACCGGGGAGCTGTTTTTT. Its protein is CSARDRYTGELFF.

The chain uses TRBV6-5 and TRBJ2-5; 7 bases are a match to TRBD2. Germline loops: CDR1 MNHEY, CDR2 SVGAGI. The ends lost 3 bases at V and 7 bases at J; junction bases unmatched: 11. This CDR3 comprises 15 residues. As DNA, the CDR3 is TGTGCCAGCAGTTATCGAGCTAGCGGAACGGGGACCCAGTACTTC. Its translation is CASSYRASGTGTQYF.

This clonotype occurred a few times. The chain links TRBV6-6 to TRBJ2-3; D not certain. There are 15 residues in the CDR3. Germline CDR1 reads MNHNY; CDR2 reads SVGAGI (reference sequence). V lost 8 bases and J lost 5, with 20 bases in between. The CDR3 here is CASLSQPRTQDTQYF. Here the CDR3 DNA reads TGTGCCAGCCTTTCACAGCCGCGCACACAAGATACGCAGTATTTT.

This chain uses TRBV4-1 with TRBJ2-3, with D tentatively TRBD2 (6 bases). The germline V gene has CDR1 MGHRA and CDR2 YSYEKL. The CDR3 sequence is 17 residues long. V was pared by 0 bases and J by 1 base, with 14 bases between. The CDR3 protein is CASSQDINWGGTDTQYF. CDR3 DNA sequence: TGCGCCAGCAGCCAAGATATTAATTGGGGGGGCACAGATACGCAGTATTTT.